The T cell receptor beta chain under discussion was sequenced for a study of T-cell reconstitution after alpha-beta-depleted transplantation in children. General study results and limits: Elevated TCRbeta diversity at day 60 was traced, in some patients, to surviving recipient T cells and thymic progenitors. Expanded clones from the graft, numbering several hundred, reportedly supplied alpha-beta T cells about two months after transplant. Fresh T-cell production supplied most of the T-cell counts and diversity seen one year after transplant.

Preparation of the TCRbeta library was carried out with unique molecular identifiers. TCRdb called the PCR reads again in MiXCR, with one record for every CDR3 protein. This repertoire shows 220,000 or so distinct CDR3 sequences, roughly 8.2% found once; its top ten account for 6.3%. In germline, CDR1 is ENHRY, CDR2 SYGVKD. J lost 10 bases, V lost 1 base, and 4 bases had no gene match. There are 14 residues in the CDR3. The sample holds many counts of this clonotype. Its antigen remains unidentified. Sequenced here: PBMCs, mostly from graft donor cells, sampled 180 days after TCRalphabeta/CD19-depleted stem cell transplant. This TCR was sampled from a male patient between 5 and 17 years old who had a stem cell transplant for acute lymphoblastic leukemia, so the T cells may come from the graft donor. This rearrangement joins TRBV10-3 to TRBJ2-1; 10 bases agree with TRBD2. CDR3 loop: CAISELASGSEQFF. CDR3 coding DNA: TGTGCCATCAGTGAGTTGGCTAGCGGGAGCGAGCAGTTCTTC.